The present entry profiles one T cell receptor beta chain with its context. What it binds is not known. This entry is derived from a study of radiotherapy plus CTLA-4 blockade in lung cancer. Study information: Disease control was achieved by about 34% of patients, and objective responses by 18%.

Assay used: immunoSEQ multiplex PCR; TCRdb lists only in-frame clones, some missing. Of 25,000 to 35,000 clones in the sample, 75% to 85% were seen once. Study-wide findings and caveats: It was early blood T cell clone dynamics, with interferon-beta, that reportedly best predicted response. Tumor-origin TCR clones grew in blood after radiotherapy plus ipilimumab.

This material consisted of peripheral blood, taken from a patient treated with radiotherapy plus ipilimumab. The clonotype was recovered from a human donor with non-small cell lung cancer that progressed on radiotherapy plus ipilimumab.

The CDR3 bases are TGTGCCAGCAGCTGGGGAGGAGGGAGCTATGGCTACACCTTC. Translation: CASSWGGGSYGYTF. The V call is TRBV5-4, the J call TRBJ1-2; D remains ambiguous. The V end lost 3 bases, the J end lost 4 bases, and 13 bases lay between the germline ends. CDR1 and CDR2 (germline): SGHNT, YYREEE (reference sequence). The CDR3 is 14 residues long.